Listed below are T cell receptor beta chains from one sample, sequenced in a study of blood T cells in healthy people across ages. Each CDR3 protein is one row after TCRdb ran MiXCR on the 5' RACE reads. The table has roughly 1.7 million distinct CDR3 sequences, roughly 32% seen once; the top ten hold roughly 10%. Sequenced: blood. Every receptor here comes from a woman younger than 45 in good health. Each CDR3 is given with its conserved first and last residue. D genes are given only for firm matches. Where a row states a size, it is once, few, many or the class of an expanded clone; other rows omit it.

J gene,V gene,D gene,clone size,CDR3 length,CDR3 DNA,CDR3 protein
TRBJ2-1,TRBV7-2,NA,once,17,TGCGCCAGCAGCTTAGAAGGAGGCGGCACCCTCTACAATGAGCAGTTCTTC,CASSLEGGGTLYNEQFF
TRBJ2-7,TRBV5-1,NA,few,16,TGCGCCAGTTCAACGAGAGGGGGAGAGAATTTGTACGAGCAGTACTTC,CASSTRGGENLYEQYF
TRBJ2-5,TRBV25-1,NA,NA,11,TGTGCCAGCAGTGAGGGTACGACCCAGTACTTC,CASSEGTTQYF
TRBJ1-5,TRBV12-3/TRBV12-4,NA,few,14,TGTGCCAGCAGTCATTGGGGGTTAAGACAGCCCCAGCATTTT,CASSHWGLRQPQHF
TRBJ1-1,TRBV30,NA,NA,14,TGTGCCTTGAAGAAGAGCGGCCTGAACACTGAAGCTTTCTTT,CALKKSGLNTEAFF
TRBJ2-3,TRBV7-9,TRBD2,few,15,TGTGCCAGCAGCTCTAGCGGGAGGAAGAAAGATACGCAGTATTTT,CASSSSGRKKDTQYF
TRBJ2-2,TRBV27,TRBD1,NA,11,TGTGCCCGGGACAGCACCGGGGAGCTGTTTTTT,CARDSTGELFF
TRBJ1-4,TRBV4-1,NA,NA,15,TGCGCCAGCAGCCACCGGGACACGCTTAATGAAAAACTGTTTTTT,CASSHRDTLNEKLFF
TRBJ2-7,TRBV7-9,TRBD1,few,17,TGTGCCAGCAGCGCCCCCCGAACCGGGACAGGGGTCTACGAGCAGTACTTC,CASSAPRTGTGVYEQYF
TRBJ2-6,TRBV20-1,NA,NA,12,TGCAGTGCTAGGGGCGGGGCCAACGTCCTGACTTTC,CSARGGANVLTF
TRBJ2-1,TRBV20-1,NA,few,16,TGCAGTGCTAGAGATCCCCTAGGAAATACAGGCAATGAGCAGTTCTTC,CSARDPLGNTGNEQFF
TRBJ2-7,TRBV20-1,NA,NA,12,TGCAGTGCTAGAGGCTCCCCCTACGAGCAGTACTTC,CSARGSPYEQYF
TRBJ1-1,TRBV6-4,TRBD1,NA,15,TGTGCCGGCAGTGACTCGGGGACAGGGGCCACTGAAGCTTTCTTT,CAGSDSGTGATEAFF
TRBJ1-1,TRBV5-1,NA,many,13,TGTGCCAGCAGGACGACAGGCAACACTGAAGCTTTCTTT,CASRTTGNTEAFF
TRBJ1-6,TRBV12-3/TRBV12-4,NA,NA,17,TGTGTCAGCAGTTTAGCGCGGGGCGCAGTAGGATTCTCACCCCTCCACTTT,CVSSLARGAVGFSPLHF
TRBJ2-7,TRBV20-1,TRBD2,NA,16,TGCAGTGCTAGAGATTTACCAGCGGGAGGGACCTACGAGCAGTACTTC,CSARDLPAGGTYEQYF
TRBJ2-3,TRBV27,TRBD2,NA,17,TGTGCCAGCAGTTTTTTGGGACTAGCGGGGGCGGGAGATACGCAGTATTTT,CASSFLGLAGAGDTQYF
TRBJ2-7,TRBV7-9,NA,NA,11,TGTGCCAGCAGGCGAGAATACGAGCAGTACTTC,CASRREYEQYF
TRBJ2-5,TRBV20-1,TRBD2,NA,17,TGCAGTGCTAGAGGGTTTGGTAGCGGGAGGGAACAAGAGACCCAGTACTTC,CSARGFGSGREQETQYF
TRBJ2-1,TRBV12-3/TRBV12-4,TRBD2,NA,17,TGTGCCAGCAGTCCCGGACTAGCGGGAGGTTCTAGGAATGAGCAGTTCTTC,CASSPGLAGGSRNEQFF
TRBJ2-1,TRBV27,NA,many,11,TGTGCCAGCAGTTTAGGACAGAAGCAGTTCTTC,CASSLGQKQFF
TRBJ2-7,TRBV5-1,TRBD2,few,17,TGCGCCAGCAGTTATCCTCCGACTAGCGGAGCAACCTACGAGCAGTACTTC,CASSYPPTSGATYEQYF
TRBJ2-7,TRBV7-2,NA,many,13,TGTGCCAGCAGCTTGGAGGTTACCTACGAGCAGTACTTC,CASSLEVTYEQYF
TRBJ2-5,TRBV29-1,TRBD2,NA,14,TGCAGCGTCAGCTTAGCGGGAGGATACAATGAGCAGTACTTC,CSVSLAGGYNEQYF
TRBJ1-2,TRBV20-1,TRBD1,NA,14,TGCAGTGCTTCAATGACCGGGACAGGGGATGGCTACACCTTC,CSASMTGTGDGYTF
TRBJ2-1,TRBV7-9,TRBD2,few,17,TGTGCCAGCAGCTTATTCTCGGGACTAGCGGCCTACAATGAGCAGTTCTTC,CASSLFSGLAAYNEQFF
TRBJ2-7,TRBV20-1,NA,NA,14,TGCAGTGCTAGAGTGGTAGTGCGCCCCTACGAGCAGTACTTC,CSARVVVRPYEQYF
TRBJ1-1,TRBV5-1,NA,NA,14,TGCGCCAGCAGCTGGGAAGTCGGGGTCACTGAAGCTTTCTTT,CASSWEVGVTEAFF
TRBJ2-1,TRBV10-3,NA,many,14,TGTGCCATCACCGCGGGGACTCTCGGGGATGAGCAGTTCTTC,CAITAGTLGDEQFF
TRBJ2-1,TRBV11-1,NA,few,14,TGTGCCAGCAGCGGGCGGACTAGGGGGAATGAGCAGTTCTTC,CASSGRTRGNEQFF
TRBJ1-4,TRBV4-2,NA,NA,16,TGTGCCAGCAGCCAAGGTGTGACAGGTAGAAATGAAAACCTGTTTTTT,CASSQGVTGRNENLFF
TRBJ2-7,TRBV12-3/TRBV12-4,NA,few,15,TGTGCCAGCAGTTTCGGGGTTTCCCACTCCTACGAGCAGTACTTC,CASSFGVSHSYEQYF
TRBJ1-5,TRBV6-1,NA,NA,13,TGTGCCAGCAGGCCGCTTACCAATCAGCCCCAGCATTTT,CASRPLTNQPQHF
TRBJ1-5,TRBV5-1,TRBD1,NA,14,TGCGCCAGCAGCGAGGGACAGTTCAATCAGCCCCAGCATTTT,CASSEGQFNQPQHF
TRBJ2-1,TRBV4-1,TRBD2,NA,21,TGCGCCAGCAGCCAAGGGGCCGGGACTAGCGTCAAAATGAGCTCCTACAATGAGCAGTTCTTC,CASSQGAGTSVKMSSYNEQFF
TRBJ2-7,TRBV7-8,NA,once,12,TGTACCAGCAGCTTGTCGTTAGGCGAGCAGTACTTC,CTSSLSLGEQYF
TRBJ2-5,TRBV27,NA,few,15,TGTGCCAGCAGCTTGTTTGGATCGTTGAGAGAGACCCAGTACTTC,CASSLFGSLRETQYF
TRBJ2-5,TRBV6-5,NA,NA,15,TGTGCCAGCAGTTATTGGGGCAGCTACCAAGAGACCCAGTACTTC,CASSYWGSYQETQYF
TRBJ1-2,TRBV21-1,NA,NA,14,TGTGCCAGCCCGACAGGGGTAGTTTTTGAGGGCTACACCTTC,CASPTGVVFEGYTF
TRBJ1-2,TRBV20-1,NA,many,12,TGCAGTGCTATAACAGAAAACTATGGCTACACCTTC,CSAITENYGYTF
TRBJ2-1,TRBV6-6,NA,few,15,TGTGCCAGCAGGACACCCAATCAGGAATACAATGAGCAGTTCTTC,CASRTPNQEYNEQFF
TRBJ2-1,TRBV20-1,TRBD1,NA,14,TGCAGTGCTAGGGGGGACAGGGGTGTCGGTGAGCAGTTCTTC,CSARGDRGVGEQFF
TRBJ2-7,TRBV20-1,NA,NA,16,TGCAGTGCGGCGCCCGGGACCCTGCGTAGGGCCCACGAGCAGTACTTC,CSAAPGTLRRAHEQYF
TRBJ2-3,TRBV12-3/TRBV12-4,NA,NA,16,TGTGCCAGCAGCCCTTCAGGGATACGGAGAACAGATACGCAGTATTTT,CASSPSGIRRTDTQYF
TRBJ2-7,TRBV30,NA,few,14,TGTGCCTGGAGTGTAGGAGCGGGTTTGCACGAGCAGTACTTC,CAWSVGAGLHEQYF
TRBJ1-5,TRBV20-1,TRBD1,few,14,TGCAGTGCCGGGAAAACAGGGGGCAATCAGCCCCAGCATTTT,CSAGKTGGNQPQHF
TRBJ2-5,TRBV15,TRBD2,NA,21,TGTGCCACCAGCAGGTCTCCCGGACTAGCGGGAGGGAGGACGGGTAGGGAGACCCAGTACTTC,CATSRSPGLAGGRTGRETQYF
TRBJ2-7,TRBV20-1,NA,few,12,TGCAGTGCCCCCAGGGAGCCCTACGAGCAGTACTTC,CSAPREPYEQYF
TRBJ2-1,TRBV11-1,NA,NA,13,TGTACCAGCAGCCTGGACGGACTCTATGAGCAGTTCTTC,CTSSLDGLYEQFF
TRBJ2-7,TRBV20-1,NA,few,12,TGCAGTGCTAGCCTACAAGTATACGAGCAGTACTTC,CSASLQVYEQYF
TRBJ2-7,TRBV3-1,TRBD2,NA,18,TGTGCCGGCAGCCAGGGACTAGCGGGACAAAGGAGCTCCTACGAGCAGTACTTC,CAGSQGLAGQRSSYEQYF
TRBJ2-1,TRBV18,NA,NA,15,TGTGCCAGCTCTCTCGGGGGTCCGATCTACAATGAGCAGTTCTTC,CASSLGGPIYNEQFF
TRBJ2-3,TRBV24-1,TRBD2,NA,19,TGTGCCACCAGTGGTCTCCCGGGGGCTAGCGGGAGGCCCACAGATACGCAGTATTTT,CATSGLPGASGRPTDTQYF
TRBJ2-5,TRBV27,NA,few,16,TGTGCCAGCAGTTTATCGATGTCCCAGGCTCAAGAGACCCAGTACTTC,CASSLSMSQAQETQYF
TRBJ1-1,TRBV10-3,NA,NA,15,TGTGCCATCAGTGGACGAGACAGCATTGGCACTGAAGCTTTCTTT,CAISGRDSIGTEAFF
TRBJ2-5,TRBV7-2,TRBD2,few,16,TGTGCCAGCAGCTTGGGTGGGACTAGCGGGAGGGGGACCCAGTACTTC,CASSLGGTSGRGTQYF
TRBJ2-7,TRBV5-1,TRBD1,NA,15,TGCGCCAGCAGCGAGAATGCGGGACAGGGTTACGAGCAGTACTTC,CASSENAGQGYEQYF